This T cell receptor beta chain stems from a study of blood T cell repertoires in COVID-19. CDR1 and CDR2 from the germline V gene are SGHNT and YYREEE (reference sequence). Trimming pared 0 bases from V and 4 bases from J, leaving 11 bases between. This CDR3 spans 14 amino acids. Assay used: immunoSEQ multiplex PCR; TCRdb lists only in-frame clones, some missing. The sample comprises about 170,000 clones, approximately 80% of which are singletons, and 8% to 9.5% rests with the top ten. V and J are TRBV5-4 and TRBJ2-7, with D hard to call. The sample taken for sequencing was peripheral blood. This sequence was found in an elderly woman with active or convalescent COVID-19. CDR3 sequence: CASSLAVTAYEQYF. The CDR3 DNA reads TGTGCCAGCAGCTTGGCCGTAACAGCTTACGAGCAGTACTTC.